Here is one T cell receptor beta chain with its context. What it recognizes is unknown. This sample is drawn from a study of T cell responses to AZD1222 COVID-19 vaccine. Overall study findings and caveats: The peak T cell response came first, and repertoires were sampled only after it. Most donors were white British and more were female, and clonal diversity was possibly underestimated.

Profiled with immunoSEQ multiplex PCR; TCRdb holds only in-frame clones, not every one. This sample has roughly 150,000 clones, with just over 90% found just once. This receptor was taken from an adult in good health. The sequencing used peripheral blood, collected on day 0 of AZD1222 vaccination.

This CDR3 reads CASRPGSSYEQYF. In DNA, the CDR3 is TGTGCCAGCAGACCGGGAAGCTCCTACGAGCAGTACTTC. The V and J genes are TRBV6-5 and TRBJ2-7, with D tentatively TRBD2 (5 bases). Germline lookup yields CDR1 MNHEY and CDR2 SVGAGI. The CDR3 contains 13 residues. V dropped 6 bases and J dropped 0 bases, with 9 bases sitting between them.